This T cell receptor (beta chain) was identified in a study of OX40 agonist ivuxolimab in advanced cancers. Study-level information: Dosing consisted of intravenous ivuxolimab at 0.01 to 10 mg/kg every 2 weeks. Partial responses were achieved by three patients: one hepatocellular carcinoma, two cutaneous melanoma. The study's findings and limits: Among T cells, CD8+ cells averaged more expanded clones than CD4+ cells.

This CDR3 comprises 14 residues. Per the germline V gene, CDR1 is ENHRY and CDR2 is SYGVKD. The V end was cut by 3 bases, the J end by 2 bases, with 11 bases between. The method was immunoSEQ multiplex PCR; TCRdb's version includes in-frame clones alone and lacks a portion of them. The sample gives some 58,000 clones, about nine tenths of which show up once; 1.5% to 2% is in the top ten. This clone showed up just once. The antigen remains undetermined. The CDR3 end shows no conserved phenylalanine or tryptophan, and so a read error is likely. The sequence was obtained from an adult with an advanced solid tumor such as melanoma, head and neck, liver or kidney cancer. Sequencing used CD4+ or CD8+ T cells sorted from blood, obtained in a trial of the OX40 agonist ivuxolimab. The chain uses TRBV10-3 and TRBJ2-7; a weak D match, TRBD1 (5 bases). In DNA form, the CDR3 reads TGTGCCATCAGTGATAGGGGTCGCACCTACGAGCAGTACCTC. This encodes CAISDRGRTYEQYL.